This passage covers 13 T cell receptor beta chains from one sample sequenced in a study of CXCR3-negative and CXCR3-positive naive CD8 T cells. UMI-labeled 5' RACE TRB cDNA libraries were prepared from the cells. From its re-call of the 5' RACE reads, TCRdb lists each CDR3 protein once, without DNA. The sample features around 6,700 distinct CDR3 sequences, with over 1.1% in its top ten. Material for sequencing was naive CXCR3- CD8+ T cells from blood. Noted subset: CD45RO-CCR7+CD27+CD95- naive CD8+ T cells lacking CXCR3 (TNR3-). These receptors all come from a human donor in good health. Some clones in this sample may be carry-over from other donors' samples.

V is TRBV9 and J is TRBJ1-1. Germline loops: CDR1 SGDLS, CDR2 YYNGEE. This CDR3 has 15 amino acids. The CDR3 sequence is CASSVSQGGNTEAFF.

The genes are TRBV29-1 and TRBJ1-2. Germline CDR1 is SQVTM and CDR2 is ANQGSEA. The CDR3 runs 15 residues. CDR3 in amino acids: CSVEDTSTHVYGYTF.

The CDR3 here is CASSLVFTDTQYF. The chain couples TRBV5-1 to TRBJ2-3. The CDR3 spans 13 residues. Germline CDR1 is SGHRS and CDR2 is YFSETQ.

CDR3 protein: CASSLGSGNGYTF. V is TRBV28 and J is TRBJ1-2; TCRdb names TRBD1, which stays unverified in the absence of DNA. CDR3 length: 13 amino acids. The V gene's germline CDR1 is MDHEN and CDR2 SYDVKM.

This clonotype registers medium-sized (0.01 to 0.1%) by frequency. The rearrangement uses TRBV9 and TRBJ2-1; TCRdb returns TRBD1, unconfirmable since there is no DNA. The CDR3 has 15 amino acids. CDR1 SGDLS and CDR2 YYNGEE come from the germline V gene. CDR3 sequence: CASSPGTEAYNEQFF.

This clonotype is medium-sized by frequency. The chain couples TRBV7-8 to TRBJ1-1. This CDR3 is built from 13 residues. Per germline, CDR1 SGHVS and CDR2 FQNEAQ. The chain's CDR3 is CASSLDQFTEAFF.

The rearrangement links TRBV7-9 to TRBJ1-1. CDR1 is SEHNR and CDR2 is FQNEAQ in the germline V gene (reference sequence). The CDR3 loop spans 15 amino acids. The chain's CDR3 is CASSPVNRQNTEAFF.

This chain joins TRBV12-3 or TRBV12-4 and TRBJ2-1; TCRdb outputs TRBD2, but without DNA this stays unchecked. The CDR3 length is 18 residues. The CDR3 sequence: CASSSPGSGGTSYNEQFF.

This chain connects TRBV9 to TRBJ1-1; TCRdb names TRBD1, which stays unverified in the absence of DNA. The CDR3 contains 12 residues. From germline, CDR1 is SGDLS and CDR2 YYNGEE. The CDR3 loop reads CASSSGGTEAFF. The full variable domain, with the rest looked up from reference TRBV9 and TRBJ1-1, is DSGVTQTPKHLITATGQRVTLRCSPRSGDLSVYWYQQSLDQGLQFLIQYYNGEERAKGNILERFSAQQFPDLHSELNLSSLELGDSALYFCASSSGGTEAFFGQGTRLTVV.

The rearrangement uses TRBV29-1 and TRBJ2-2; without DNA, the TCRdb call of TRBD1 cannot be checked. The CDR3 spans 12 residues. CDR1 is SQVTM, CDR2 ANQGSEA, per germline. The CDR3 spells CSVVRENGELFF.

The rearrangement links TRBV4-3 to TRBJ2-5; the TCRdb D gene call, TRBD1, has no DNA to confirm it. This CDR3 has 14 amino acids. Germline V gene lookup returns CDR1 LGHNA and CDR2 YSLEER. CDR3 in amino acids: CASSRDRGQETQYF.

The chain uses TRBV10-1 and TRBJ2-7; TCRdb's assignment of TRBD1 cannot be checked, as there is no DNA. This CDR3 region has 15 residues. CDR1 is WNHNN and CDR2 is SYGVQD in the germline V gene (reference sequence). CDR3 in amino acids: CASSETGTSGDEQYF.

The rearrangement uses TRBV25-1 and TRBJ2-1. This CDR3 spans 15 amino acids. CDR1 MGHDK and CDR2 SYGVNS come from the germline V gene. The CDR3 here is CASVGYGDTYNEQFF.